The rows below give T cell receptor beta chains drawn from one sample of a study of T cells in Graves' hyperthyroidism and ophthalmopathy. TCRdb reanalysed the multiplex PCR reads using MiXCR and keeps one entry per CDR3 protein. This sample yields roughly 750,000 distinct CDR3 sequences, of which about a sixth are seen a single time; 8.4% belongs to the top ten. The sample taken for sequencing was blood. The receptors come from a man between 18 and 35 years old with Graves' hyperthyroidism. CDR3s leave out the opening cysteine and the closing phenylalanine or tryptophan.

J | V | CDR3
TRBJ2-7 | TRBV5-1 | ASSLPRGVSYEQY
TRBJ1-1 | TRBV11-2 | ASSLDPGSVTEAF
TRBJ2-5 | TRBV7-9 | ASSQTSGRSGETQY
TRBJ2-7 | TRBV29-1 | SALIEGNREQY
TRBJ2-7 | TRBV20-1 | SARDRGGYEQY
TRBJ2-7 | TRBV7-9 | ATAFGLTEQY
TRBJ2-7 | TRBV3-1 | ASSLRQGSSYEQY
TRBJ2-2 | TRBV6-8 | ASTAGTSGPLNGNTGELF
TRBJ1-4 | TRBV12-3/TRBV12-4 | ASSRDKSEKLF
TRBJ1-1 | TRBV19 | ASSINAGNEAF
TRBJ2-3 | TRBV20-1 | SAPEWGGSTDTQY
TRBJ1-4 | TRBV28 | ASSTAANEKLF
TRBJ1-1 | TRBV5-1 | ASSERAPNTEAF
TRBJ1-5 | TRBV27 | ASSFRRGQPQH
TRBJ1-4 | TRBV11-2 | ASSFGFGRGPHNEKLF
TRBJ2-3 | TRBV15 | ATSRTGTDTQY
TRBJ2-1 | TRBV14 | ASSQAGTGFPNEQF
TRBJ1-1 | TRBV28 | ASSQGWTEAF
TRBJ2-1 | TRBV18 | ASSPRSSGDNEQF
TRBJ2-1 | TRBV19 | ASSLRPSSSYNEQF
TRBJ2-1 | TRBV12-3/TRBV12-4 | AISKGLGEQF
TRBJ2-1 | TRBV29-1 | SSGGLAGGSSGDEQF
TRBJ2-5 | TRBV2 | ASRDRVLAGGGETQY
TRBJ2-2 | TRBV6-2/TRBV6-3 | ASIPQGTGELF
TRBJ2-1 | TRBV20-1 | SARDRGAQGSDEQF
TRBJ2-5 | TRBV27 | ASRASGPQETQY
TRBJ2-3 | TRBV7-2 | ASLGGQLTDTQY
TRBJ1-5 | TRBV10-3 | AISGGTGGHQPQH
TRBJ1-4 | TRBV28 | ASSSYRGQGEKLF
TRBJ2-5 | TRBV28 | ASSLFTEETQY
TRBJ2-7 | TRBV6-2/TRBV6-3 | ATGQDYEQY
TRBJ1-3 | TRBV2 | ASARGDSSGNTIY
TRBJ2-7 | TRBV7-8 | ASSFRPVPHEQY
TRBJ2-7 | TRBV20-1 | SVEGTQPSYEQY
TRBJ2-1 | TRBV20-1 | SAQRVNEQF
TRBJ2-2 | TRBV7-2 | ASSYRLAGGGELF
TRBJ1-5 | TRBV19 | ASSRGDGNQPQH
TRBJ1-4 | TRBV18 | ASSPIHGEPREKLF
TRBJ2-1 | TRBV19 | ASTPSGPNEQF
TRBJ2-1 | TRBV11-2 | ASSWGSSGSKANNEQF
TRBJ1-6 | TRBV5-1 | ASSQNDWTGGTSPLH
TRBJ2-1 | TRBV7-3 | ASSLRVDNEQF
TRBJ2-4 | TRBV5-1 | ASSLSTNVAKNIQY
TRBJ2-7 | TRBV12-3/TRBV12-4 | ASSLWGRTYEQY
TRBJ2-7 | TRBV27 | ASSPLTSTNSYEQY
TRBJ2-1 | TRBV28 | ASSFLAGGPEQF
TRBJ1-6 | TRBV12-3/TRBV12-4 | TSSLAGVSSPLH
TRBJ2-3 | TRBV6-1 | ASSPLGDADGDTQY
TRBJ2-2 | TRBV29-1 | SVQRGAYTGELF
TRBJ2-5 | TRBV28 | ASSLTALYQETQY